This T cell receptor (beta chain) was sequenced in a study of blood T cells in healthy people across ages. Study-wide points: A greater number of naive CD4+ cells and higher diversity distinguished long-lived donors from aged donors.

The sample, approximately 10 milliliters of peripheral blood, was drawn from each donor. Sample-barcoded 5' priming and a J-beta primer mix drove a second PCR of 7 to 11 cycles. The authors tagged each cDNA molecule using a template-switch adaptor with 12 random nucleotides. TCRdb redid the calling of the 5' RACE reads with MiXCR, one entry per CDR3 protein. The sample lists around 990,000 distinct CDR3 sequences, more than 30% occurring once. There are a few counts of this clonotype. Its specificity is not known. The sequenced sample was blood. The TCR comes from a man aged 18-30 years in good health.

CDR3 nucleotide sequence: TGTGCCAGCAGTGTGTCCGGGACCTACAATGAGCAGTTCTTC. Residues: CASSVSGTYNEQFF. The V gene is TRBV12-3 or TRBV12-4, the J gene TRBJ2-1, with D possibly TRBD2 on 5 matching bases. V was shortened by 5 bases and J by 2 bases, with 10 bases between the two germline ends. The CDR3 runs 14 residues.